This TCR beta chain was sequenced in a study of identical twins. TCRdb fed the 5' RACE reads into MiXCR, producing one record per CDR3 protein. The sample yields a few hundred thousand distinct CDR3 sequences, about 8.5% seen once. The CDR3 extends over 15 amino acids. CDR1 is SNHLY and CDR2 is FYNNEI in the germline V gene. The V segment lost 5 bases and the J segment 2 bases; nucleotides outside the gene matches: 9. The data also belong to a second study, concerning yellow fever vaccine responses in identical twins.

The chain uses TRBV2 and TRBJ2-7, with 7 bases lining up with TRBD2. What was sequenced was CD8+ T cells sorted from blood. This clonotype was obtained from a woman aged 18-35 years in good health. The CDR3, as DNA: TGTGCCAGCAGTCCGTCCGGGACTACCCCCTACGAGCAGTACTTC. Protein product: CASSPSGTTPYEQYF.